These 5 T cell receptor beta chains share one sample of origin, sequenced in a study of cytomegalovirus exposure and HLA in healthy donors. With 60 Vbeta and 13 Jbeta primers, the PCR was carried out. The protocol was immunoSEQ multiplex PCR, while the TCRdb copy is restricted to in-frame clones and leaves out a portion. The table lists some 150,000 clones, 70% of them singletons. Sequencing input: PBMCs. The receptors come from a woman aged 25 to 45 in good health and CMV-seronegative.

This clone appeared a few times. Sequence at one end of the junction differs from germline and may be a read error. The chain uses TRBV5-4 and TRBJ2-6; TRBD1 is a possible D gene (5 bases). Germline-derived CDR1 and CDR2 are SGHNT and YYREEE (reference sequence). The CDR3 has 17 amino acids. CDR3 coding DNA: TGTGCCAGCAGCTTGACAGGCGATAGCTCTGGGGCCGACGTCCTGACTTTC. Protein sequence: CASSLTGDSSGADVLTF.

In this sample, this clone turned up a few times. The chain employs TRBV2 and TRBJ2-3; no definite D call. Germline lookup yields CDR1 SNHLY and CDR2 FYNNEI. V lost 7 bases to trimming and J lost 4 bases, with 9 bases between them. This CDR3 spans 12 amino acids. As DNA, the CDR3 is TGTGCCAGCACCCCAAGCGCAGATACGCAGTATTTT. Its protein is CASTPSADTQYF.

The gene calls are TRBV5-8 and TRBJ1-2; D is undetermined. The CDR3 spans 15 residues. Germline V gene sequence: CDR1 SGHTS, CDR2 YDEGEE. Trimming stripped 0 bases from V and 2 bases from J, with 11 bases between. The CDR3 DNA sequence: TGTGCCAGCAGCTTGGGTCGGGGAATCAACTATGGCTACACCTTC. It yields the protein CASSLGRGINYGYTF.

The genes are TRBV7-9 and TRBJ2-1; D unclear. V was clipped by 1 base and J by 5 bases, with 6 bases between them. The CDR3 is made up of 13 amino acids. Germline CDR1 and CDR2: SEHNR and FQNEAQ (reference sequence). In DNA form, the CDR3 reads TGTGCCAGCAGCTTAGTCACTCACAATGAGCAGTTCTTC. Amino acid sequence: CASSLVTHNEQFF.

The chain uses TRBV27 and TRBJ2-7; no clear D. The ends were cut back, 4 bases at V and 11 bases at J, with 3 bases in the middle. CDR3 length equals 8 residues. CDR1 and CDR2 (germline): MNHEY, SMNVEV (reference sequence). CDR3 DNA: TGTGCCAGCAGTTCTGAGTACGTC. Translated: CASSSEYV.